A selection of T cell receptor beta chains follows, all from one sample in a study of follicular helper T cells after annual influenza vaccination. Assay used: immunoSEQ multiplex PCR; TCRdb lists only in-frame clones, some missing. The repertoire consists of about 14,000 clones, with approximately 84% occurring once and the leading ten covering roughly 0.28%. The starting material was CXCR5- memory CD4+ T cells sorted from blood, obtained on the day of influenza vaccination. All receptors come from an adult who received the influenza vaccine. The CDR3 runs from the conserved cysteine through the conserved F or W. The order of the fields is J gene, D gene, V gene, clone size, CDR3 protein, CDR3 DNA. D genes are given only for firm matches. Only some rows state a clone size, as once, few, many or a class for expanded clones.

TRBJ2-7 NA TRBV27 NA CASSLLLGYEQYF TGTGCCAGCAGTTTGCTCTTGGGCTACGAGCAGTACTTC
TRBJ2-3 NA TRBV15 NA CATSRWTRTDTQYF TGTGCCACCAGCAGATGGACCCGCACAGATACGCAGTATTTT
TRBJ1-1 NA TRBV7-9 NA CASSSQAAITEAFF TGTGCCAGCAGCTCGCAGGCCGCGATAACTGAAGCTTTCTTT
TRBJ1-5 NA TRBV28 NA CASSTPHRSYSNQPQHF TGTGCCAGCAGTACGCCTCATCGATCTTATAGCAATCAGCCCCAGCATTTT
TRBJ1-3 NA TRBV4-3 NA CASSQDVIRDSGNTIYF TGCGCCAGCAGCCAAGACGTGATCAGGGACTCTGGAAACACCATATATTTT
TRBJ2-3 TRBD1 TRBV18 NA CASSPGQGIDTQYF TGTGCCAGCTCACCGGGACAGGGTATAGATACGCAGTATTTT
TRBJ1-1 TRBD1 TRBV6-6 NA CASSKMTGMNTEAFF TGTGCCAGCAGTAAAATGACAGGGATGAACACTGAAGCTTTCTTT
TRBJ1-1 NA TRBV2 few CAKGVGETEAFF TGTGCTAAGGGGGTAGGGGAAACTGAAGCTTTCTTT
TRBJ2-5 NA TRBV28 NA CASSRGGETQYF TGTGCCAGCAGTCGAGGAGGGGAGACCCAGTACTTC
TRBJ1-2 TRBD1 TRBV19 few CASSLGQGKFNYGYTF TGTGCCAGTAGTCTCGGACAGGGAAAATTTAACTATGGCTACACCTTC
TRBJ1-3 TRBD1 TRBV7-2 NA CASSSLTGAGNTIYF TGTGCCAGCAGCTCTCTGACAGGGGCTGGAAACACCATATATTTT
TRBJ1-5 TRBD1 TRBV28 NA CASSFGTGRNQPQHF TGTGCCAGCAGTTTCGGGACAGGGAGAAATCAGCCCCAGCATTTT
TRBJ2-1 NA TRBV6-1 NA CASSLTWGKVNEQFF TGTGCCAGCAGCCTCACCTGGGGGAAAGTCAATGAGCAGTTCTTC
TRBJ1-2 NA TRBV5-1 NA CASSLTIRGDGYTF TGCGCCAGCAGCTTAACTATACGGGGAGATGGCTACACCTTC
TRBJ2-5 NA TRBV7-8 NA CASSLAQARDIQMYQETQYF TGTGCCAGCAGCTTAGCCCAGGCCAGGGACATACAGATGTACCAAGAGACCCAGTACTTC
TRBJ1-1 TRBD1 TRBV18 NA CASSPSTGANTEAFF TGTGCCAGCTCACCATCGACAGGGGCGAACACTGAAGCTTTCTTT
TRBJ2-2 TRBD1 TRBV19 NA CASRSGQGNTGELFF TGTGCCAGTCGATCGGGACAGGGGAACACCGGGGAGCTGTTTTTT
TRBJ1-4 NA TRBV19 NA CASTSWGRTNEKLFF TGTGCCAGTACCTCATGGGGGCGGACTAATGAAAAACTGTTTTTT
TRBJ2-2 NA TRBV6-1 NA CASYKVEGELFF TGTGCCAGCTACAAAGTCGAGGGGGAGCTGTTTTTT
TRBJ2-7 NA TRBV2 NA CASSEMGSWSGEENEQYF TGTGCCAGCAGTGAGATGGGTAGTTGGTCGGGGGAGGAAAACGAGCAGTACTTC
TRBJ2-3 TRBD2 TRBV30 NA CAWSMGGRNTQYF TGTGCCTGGAGTATGGGGGGGAGAAATACGCAGTATTTT
TRBJ2-7 TRBD1 TRBV7-9 NA CASSSDRGPYEQYF TGTGCCAGCAGCTCCGACAGGGGGCCCTACGAGCAGTACTTC
TRBJ2-7 TRBD1 TRBV7-6 NA CASSPRQGNEQYF TGTGCCAGCAGCCCCCGACAGGGCAACGAGCAGTACTTC
TRBJ2-1 NA TRBV28 NA CAGDPYNEQFF TGTGCCGGGGACCCCTACAATGAGCAGTTCTTC
TRBJ1-1 TRBD1 TRBV5-4 once CASARGRDRGSKAFF TGTGCCAGCGCTCGGGGCCGGGACAGGGGCTCAAAAGCTTTCTTT
TRBJ2-7 NA TRBV15 NA CASSKGSSYEQYF TGTGCCAGCTCAAAAGGGAGCTCCTACGAGCAGTACTTC
TRBJ2-1 TRBD2 TRBV7-2 NA CASRGLAGGRPNEQFF TGTGCCAGCAGGGGCTTGGCGGGGGGCCGACCCAATGAGCAGTTCTTC
TRBJ2-1 TRBD2 TRBV6-1 NA CASSEARTSGGTNEQFF TGTGCCAGCAGTGAAGCGAGGACTAGCGGGGGAACAAATGAGCAGTTCTTC
TRBJ2-7 NA TRBV18 NA CASSYYTSYEQYF TGTGCCAGCTCTTACTATACCTCCTACGAGCAGTACTTC
TRBJ2-7 TRBD1 TRBV7-2 NA CASSLYRDRVYEQYF TGTGCCAGCAGCTTGTACCGGGACAGGGTGTACGAGCAGTACTTC
TRBJ2-7 NA TRBV7-9 NA CASSSRTGTPMEQYF TGTGCCAGCAGCTCCCGAACGGGAACGCCGATGGAGCAGTACTTC
TRBJ1-6 NA TRBV5-4 NA CASSLGASNSPLHF TGTGCCAGCAGCTTAGGGGCTTCTAATTCACCCCTCCACTTT